This T cell receptor beta chain was recorded in a study of blood T cell repertoires in COVID-19. Across the study: The United States, Italy and Spain were the sources of the acute and convalescent COVID-19 samples.

How the authors handled the data: Estimates of nucleated cell counts were drawn from the amplification of reference gene primers. Libraries were prepared by immunoSEQ multiplex PCR; TCRdb keeps only in-frame clonotypes and omits some of them. Clone size and V and J calls were adopted from that table, with D and trimming inferred from the DNA. The sample has fewer than 350,000 clones, approximately 85% seen once. J was trimmed by 1 base and V by 6 bases; bases with no gene match: 5. The CDR3 totals 15 residues. CDR1 is SNHLY, CDR2 FYNNEI, per germline. J is TRBJ1-3 and V is TRBV2, with 8 bases lining up with TRBD1. The TCR comes from a young man with active or convalescent COVID-19. The sequenced sample consisted of peripheral blood. The CDR3 loop reads CASRPTGESGNTIYF. The CDR3 coding sequence is TGTGCCAGCAGGCCGACAGGGGAGTCTGGAAACACCATATATTTT.